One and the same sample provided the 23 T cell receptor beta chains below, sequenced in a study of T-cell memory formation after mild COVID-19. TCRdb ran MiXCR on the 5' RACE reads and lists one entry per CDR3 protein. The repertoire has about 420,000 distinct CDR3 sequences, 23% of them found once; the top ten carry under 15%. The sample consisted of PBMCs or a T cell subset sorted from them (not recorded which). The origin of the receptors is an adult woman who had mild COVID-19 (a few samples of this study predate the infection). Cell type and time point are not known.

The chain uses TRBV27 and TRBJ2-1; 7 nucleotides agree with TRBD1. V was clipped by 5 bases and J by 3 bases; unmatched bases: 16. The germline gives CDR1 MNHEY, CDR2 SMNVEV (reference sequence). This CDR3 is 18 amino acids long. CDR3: CASSPLSFRGIVYNEQFF. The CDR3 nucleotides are TGTGCCAGCAGTCCCCTTTCCTTCAGGGGGATAGTCTACAATGAGCAGTTCTTC.

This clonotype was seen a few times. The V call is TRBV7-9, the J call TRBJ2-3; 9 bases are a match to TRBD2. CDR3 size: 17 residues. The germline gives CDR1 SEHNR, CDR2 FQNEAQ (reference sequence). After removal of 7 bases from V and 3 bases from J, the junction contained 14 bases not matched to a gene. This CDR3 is CASISKSGGPGTDTQYF. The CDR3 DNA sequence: TGTGCCAGCATCTCTAAGAGCGGGGGGCCGGGGACAGATACGCAGTATTTT.

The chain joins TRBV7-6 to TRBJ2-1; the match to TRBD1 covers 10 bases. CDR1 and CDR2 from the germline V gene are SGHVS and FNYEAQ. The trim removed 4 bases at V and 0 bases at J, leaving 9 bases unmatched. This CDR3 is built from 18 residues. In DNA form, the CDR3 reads TGTGCCAGCAGCTCCTTCATCCGGGACAGGGGCTCCTACAATGAGCAGTTCTTC. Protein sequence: CASSSFIRDRGSYNEQFF.

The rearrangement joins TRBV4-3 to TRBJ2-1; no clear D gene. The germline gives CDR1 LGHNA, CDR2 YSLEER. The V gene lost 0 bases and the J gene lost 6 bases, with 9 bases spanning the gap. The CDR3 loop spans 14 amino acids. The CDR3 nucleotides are TGCGCCAGCAGCCAAGAAGCGCGGATCAATGAGCAGTTCTTC. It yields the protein CASSQEARINEQFF.

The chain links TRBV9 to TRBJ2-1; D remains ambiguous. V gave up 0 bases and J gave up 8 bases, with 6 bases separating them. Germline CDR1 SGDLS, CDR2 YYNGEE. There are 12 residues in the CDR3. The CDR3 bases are TGTGCCAGCAGCGTAGCTTCAGATGAGCAGTTCTTC. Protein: CASSVASDEQFF. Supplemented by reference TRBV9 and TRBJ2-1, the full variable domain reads DSGVTQTPKHLITATGQRVTLRCSPRSGDLSVYWYQQSLDQGLQFLIQYYNGEERAKGNILERFSAQQFPDLHSELNLSSLELGDSALYFCASSVASDEQFFGPGTRLTVL.

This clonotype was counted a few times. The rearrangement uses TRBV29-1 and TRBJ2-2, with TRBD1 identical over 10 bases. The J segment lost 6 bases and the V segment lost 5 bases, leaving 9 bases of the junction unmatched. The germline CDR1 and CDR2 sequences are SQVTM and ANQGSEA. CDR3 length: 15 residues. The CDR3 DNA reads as TGCAGCGTTTCAACGGGGACAGGGGAGGCCGGGGAGCTGTTTTTT. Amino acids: CSVSTGTGEAGELFF.

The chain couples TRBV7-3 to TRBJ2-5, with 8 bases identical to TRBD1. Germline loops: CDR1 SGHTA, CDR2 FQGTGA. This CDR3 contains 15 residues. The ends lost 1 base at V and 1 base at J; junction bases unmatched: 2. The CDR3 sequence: CASSLRQGTQETQYF. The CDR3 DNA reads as TGTGCCAGCAGCTTAAGACAGGGGACCCAAGAGACCCAGTACTTC.

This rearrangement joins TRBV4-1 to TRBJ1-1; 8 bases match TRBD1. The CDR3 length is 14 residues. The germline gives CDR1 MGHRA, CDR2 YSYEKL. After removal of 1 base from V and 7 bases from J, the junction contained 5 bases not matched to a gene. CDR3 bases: TGCGCCAGCAGCCAAGCAACAGGGGGGTTTGAAGCTTTCTTT. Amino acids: CASSQATGGFEAFF.

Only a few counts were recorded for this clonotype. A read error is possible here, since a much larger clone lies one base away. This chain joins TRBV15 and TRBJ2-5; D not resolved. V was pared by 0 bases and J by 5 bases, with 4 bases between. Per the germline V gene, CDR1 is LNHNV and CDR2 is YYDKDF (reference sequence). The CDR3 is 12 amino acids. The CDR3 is CATSRDGETQYF. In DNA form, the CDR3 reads TGTGCCACCAGCAGAGATGGGGAGACCCAGTACTTC.

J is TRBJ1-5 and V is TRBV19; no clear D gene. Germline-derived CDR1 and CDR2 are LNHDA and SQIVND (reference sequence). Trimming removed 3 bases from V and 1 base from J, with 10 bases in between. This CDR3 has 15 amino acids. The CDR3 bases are TGTGCCAGTAGTATTGGAGTGAAAAGCAATCAGCCCCAGCATTTT. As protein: CASSIGVKSNQPQHF.

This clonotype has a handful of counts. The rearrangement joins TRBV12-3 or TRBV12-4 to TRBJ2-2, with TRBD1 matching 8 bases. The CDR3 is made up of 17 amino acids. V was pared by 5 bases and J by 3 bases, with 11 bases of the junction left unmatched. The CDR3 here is CASSDRGSRQYTGELFF. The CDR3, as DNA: TGTGCCAGCAGTGACAGGGGATCTAGGCAGTACACCGGGGAGCTGTTTTTT.

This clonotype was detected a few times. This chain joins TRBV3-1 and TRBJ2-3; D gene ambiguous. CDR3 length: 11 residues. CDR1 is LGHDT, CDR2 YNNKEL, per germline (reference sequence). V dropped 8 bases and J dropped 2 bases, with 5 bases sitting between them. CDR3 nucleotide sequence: TGTGCCAGCGCCGTCACAGATACGCAGTATTTT. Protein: CASAVTDTQYF.

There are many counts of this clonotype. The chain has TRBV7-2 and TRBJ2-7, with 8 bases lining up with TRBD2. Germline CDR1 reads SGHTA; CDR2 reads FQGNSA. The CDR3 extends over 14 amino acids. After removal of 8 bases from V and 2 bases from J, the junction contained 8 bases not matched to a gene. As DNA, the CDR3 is TGTGCCAGCTCCAAGGCGGGGGGCGCCTACGAGCAGTACTTC. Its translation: CASSKAGGAYEQYF.

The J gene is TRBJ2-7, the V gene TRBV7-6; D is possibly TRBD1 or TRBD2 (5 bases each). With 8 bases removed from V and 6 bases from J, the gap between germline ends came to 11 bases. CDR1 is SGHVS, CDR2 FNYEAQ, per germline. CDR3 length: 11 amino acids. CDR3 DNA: TGTGCCAGCGGGGCTGAGGGCGAGCAGTACTTC. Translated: CASGAEGEQYF.

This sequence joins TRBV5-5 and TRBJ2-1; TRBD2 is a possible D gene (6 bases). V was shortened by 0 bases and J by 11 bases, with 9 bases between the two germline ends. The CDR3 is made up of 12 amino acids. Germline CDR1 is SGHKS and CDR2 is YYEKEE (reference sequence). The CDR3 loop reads CASSLGAGQQFF. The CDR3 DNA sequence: TGTGCCAGCAGCTTGGGGGCGGGACAGCAGTTCTTC.

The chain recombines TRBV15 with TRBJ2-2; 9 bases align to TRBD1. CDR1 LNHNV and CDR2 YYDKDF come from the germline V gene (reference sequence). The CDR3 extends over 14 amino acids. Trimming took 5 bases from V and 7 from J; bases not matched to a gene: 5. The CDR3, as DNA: TGTGCCACCAGCGGGAGGGGACAGGGCGGGGAGCTGTTTTTT. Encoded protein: CATSGRGQGGELFF.

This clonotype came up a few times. CDR3 DNA sequence: TGTGCCAGCAGCCAGGTTATGACTGAAGCTTTCTTT. This codes for CASSQVMTEAFF. V and J are TRBV6-6 and TRBJ1-1; D is unresolved. Trimming took 6 bases from V and 5 from J, leaving 10 bases between them. Germline-derived CDR1 and CDR2 are MNHNY and SVGAGI (reference sequence). CDR3 length: 12 residues.

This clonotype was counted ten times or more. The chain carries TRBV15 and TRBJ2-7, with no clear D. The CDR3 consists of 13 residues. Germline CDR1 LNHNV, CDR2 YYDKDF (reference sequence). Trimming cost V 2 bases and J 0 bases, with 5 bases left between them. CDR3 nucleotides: TGTGCCACCAGCAGATCACTCTCCTACGAGCAGTACTTC. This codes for CATSRSLSYEQYF.

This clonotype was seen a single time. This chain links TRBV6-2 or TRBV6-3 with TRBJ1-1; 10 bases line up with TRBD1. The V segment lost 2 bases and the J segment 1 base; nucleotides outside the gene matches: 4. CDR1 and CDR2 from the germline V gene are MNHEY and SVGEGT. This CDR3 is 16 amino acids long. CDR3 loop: CASSYRDRGSNTEAFF. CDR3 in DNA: TGTGCCAGCAGTTACAGGGACAGGGGATCGAACACTGAAGCTTTCTTT.

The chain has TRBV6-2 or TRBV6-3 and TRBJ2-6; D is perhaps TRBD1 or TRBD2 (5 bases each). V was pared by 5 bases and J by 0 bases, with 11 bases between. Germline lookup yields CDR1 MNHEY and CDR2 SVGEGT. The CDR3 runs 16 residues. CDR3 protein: CASSPGLFSGANVLTF. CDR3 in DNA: TGTGCCAGCAGTCCGGGGCTGTTCTCTGGGGCCAACGTCCTGACTTTC.

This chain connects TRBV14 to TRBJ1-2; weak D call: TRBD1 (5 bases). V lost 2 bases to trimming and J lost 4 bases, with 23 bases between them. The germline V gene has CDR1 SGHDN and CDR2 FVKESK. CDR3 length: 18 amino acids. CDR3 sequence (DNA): TGTGCCAGCAGCCAATTGCCTGTAACAGGTCCCGCGTCCTATGGCTACACCTTC. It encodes CASSQLPVTGPASYGYTF.

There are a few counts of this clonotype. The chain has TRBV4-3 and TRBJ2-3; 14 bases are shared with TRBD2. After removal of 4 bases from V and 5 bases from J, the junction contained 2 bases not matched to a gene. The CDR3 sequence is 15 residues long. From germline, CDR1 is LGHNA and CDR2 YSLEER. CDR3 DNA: TGCGCCAGCAGCCCCGGGACTAGCGGGAGAGATACGCAGTATTTT. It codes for CASSPGTSGRDTQYF.

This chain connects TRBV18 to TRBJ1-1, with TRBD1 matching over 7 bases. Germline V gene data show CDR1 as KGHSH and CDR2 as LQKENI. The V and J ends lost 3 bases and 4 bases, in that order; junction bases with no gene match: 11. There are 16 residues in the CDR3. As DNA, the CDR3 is TGTGCCAGCTCACCCGCAGGCCGGAGGACAGGCACTGAAGCTTTCTTT. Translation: CASSPAGRRTGTEAFF.